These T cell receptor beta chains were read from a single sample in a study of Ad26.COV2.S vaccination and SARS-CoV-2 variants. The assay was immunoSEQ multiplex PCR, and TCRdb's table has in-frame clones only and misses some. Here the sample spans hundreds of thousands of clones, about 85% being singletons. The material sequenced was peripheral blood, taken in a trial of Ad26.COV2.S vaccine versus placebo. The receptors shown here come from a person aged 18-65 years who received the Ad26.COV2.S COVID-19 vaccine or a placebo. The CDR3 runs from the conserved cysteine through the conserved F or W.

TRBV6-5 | CASSLYGGAAETQYF
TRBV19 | CASQRLAGGKNIQYF
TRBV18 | CASSPGLAAAVDTQYF
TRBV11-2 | CASSLVSGSTEAFF
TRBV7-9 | CASSWTLRGDEKLFF
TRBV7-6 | CASSLDGGGNQPQHF
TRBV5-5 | CASSFEGADLNIQYF
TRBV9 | CASSVTGVIAEAFF
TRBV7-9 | CASSPQKAVPSTDTQYF
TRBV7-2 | CASSLGRVGTDTQYF
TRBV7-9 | CASSLELAATYNEQFF
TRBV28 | CASRPGARPPDTQYF
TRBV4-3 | CASSQGTGREQYF
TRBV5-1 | CASSLGGSMNTGELFF
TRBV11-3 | CASSPGQTSSYEQYF
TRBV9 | CASSVAWDTTYEQYF
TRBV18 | CASSLTGNQPQHF
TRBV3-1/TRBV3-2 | CASSQVDSPMNTEAFF